This T cell receptor (beta chain) was observed in a study of cytomegalovirus exposure and HLA in healthy donors. Overall study findings and caveats: A missense variant in DCLRE1C was later tied to TCR beta V- and J-gene trimming. The authors listed 150 or so TCR beta chains as cytomegalovirus-associated.

V lost 6 bases and J lost 7; bases outside the gene matches: 4. Germline V lookup: CDR1 LGHNA, CDR2 YNFKEQ. The CDR3 has 14 amino acids. PCR was performed using 60 Vbeta and 13 Jbeta primers. Profiled with immunoSEQ multiplex PCR; TCRdb holds only in-frame clones, not every one. This sample has about 110,000 clones, with roughly 15% found just once. This clone was found a few times. Its target is unknown. The sequenced sample was PBMCs. The chain carries TRBV4-2 and TRBJ2-1, with TRBD2 matching 12 bases. This TCR came from a female donor in good health and CMV-seronegative. CDR3 amino acids: CASRPTSGRNEQFF. The CDR3 DNA is TGTGCCAGCAGGCCGACTAGCGGGAGAAATGAGCAGTTCTTC.